The clone carrying this TCR beta chain has at least ten counts. Patients showing uncontrolled infection, other autoimmune disease, pregnancy or lactation were ineligible. This sample is drawn from a study of T cells in Graves' hyperthyroidism and ophthalmopathy. Trimming cost V 3 bases and J 4 bases; bases outside gene matches: 7. Germline V gene lookup returns CDR1 LGHDT and CDR2 YNNKEL (reference sequence). The CDR3 contains 15 residues. The TCR beta CDR3 regions underwent amplification using RNA transcripts as the source. TCR CDR3 underwent first-round RT-PCR with the HTBI primer set. One entry per CDR3 protein, called by TCRdb with MiXCR from the multiplex PCR reads. The sample yields 350,000 to 450,000 distinct CDR3 sequences, 11% to 15% seen once.

Material: blood. This clonotype originated in a man aged 50 or older with Graves' ophthalmopathy. The J gene is TRBJ1-1, the V gene TRBV3-1; 8 bases match TRBD1. As DNA, the CDR3 is TGTGCCAGCAGCCACCCCAGGGGGCTCGGCACTGAAGCTTTCTTT. It translates to CASSHPRGLGTEAFF.